This is a list of T cell receptor beta chains from one sample in a study of radiotherapy plus CTLA-4 blockade in lung cancer. The method was immunoSEQ multiplex PCR; TCRdb's version includes in-frame clones alone and lacks a portion of them. The table has more than 90,000 clones, just under 80% seen once. The sequencing here drew on peripheral blood, taken from a patient treated with radiotherapy plus ipilimumab. All receptors derive from a human donor with non-small cell lung cancer who had a partial response to radiotherapy plus ipilimumab. CDR3s include the opening cysteine and the closing phenylalanine or tryptophan. The D gene is left open where the match is weak. Size is omitted from some rows. Given values are once, few, many or a class for expanded clones.

d_gene	v_gene	abundance	j_gene	CDR3aa	CDR3nt
TRBD1	TRBV28	NA	TRBJ1-1	CASSSTGGMNTEAFF	TGTGCCAGCAGCTCGACAGGGGGCATGAACACTGAAGCTTTCTTT
NA	TRBV4-3	NA	TRBJ2-1	CASSQDQGWDEQFF	TGCGCCAGCAGCCAAGACCAGGGCTGGGATGAGCAGTTCTTC
NA	TRBV18	NA	TRBJ1-1	CASSEGSGTEAFF	TGTGCCAGCTCAGAAGGGTCGGGGACTGAAGCTTTCTTT
TRBD1	TRBV10-3	NA	TRBJ1-4	CAISQQGVRSEKLFF	TGTGCCATCAGCCAACAGGGGGTAAGGAGTGAAAAACTGTTTTTT
NA	TRBV5-8	NA	TRBJ1-4	CASRPDSYKLFF	TGTGCCAGCAGACCGGACAGTTACAAACTGTTTTTT
NA	TRBV5-6	NA	TRBJ2-1	CASLRPQGAGTYNEQFF	TGTGCCAGCCTACGGCCCCAGGGAGCGGGTACCTACAATGAGCAGTTCTTC
NA	TRBV4-1	NA	TRBJ2-6	CASSQDRGGTGANVLTF	TGCGCCAGCAGCCAAGATAGGGGGGGCACTGGGGCCAACGTCCTGACTTTC
NA	TRBV23-1	NA	TRBJ2-2	CASTSGELFF	TGCGCCAGCACTTCCGGGGAGCTGTTTTTT
TRBD2	TRBV7-2	NA	TRBJ2-5	CASSPGLAGETQYF	TGTGCCAGCAGCCCGGGACTAGCGGGAGAGACCCAGTACTTC
NA	TRBV7-6	NA	TRBJ2-1	CASSLQGVEGDEQFF	TGTGCCAGCAGCCTACAGGGCGTCGAGGGCGATGAGCAGTTCTTC
TRBD2	TRBV4-2	NA	TRBJ2-1	CASSPGTSAGNEQFF	TGTGCCAGCAGCCCAGGGACTAGCGCGGGGAATGAGCAGTTCTTC
NA	TRBV11-2	NA	TRBJ2-1	CASSPYNEQFF	TGTGCCAGCAGCCCGTACAATGAGCAGTTCTTC
TRBD1	TRBV6-5	NA	TRBJ1-2	CASSQTGDGYTF	TGTGCCAGCAGTCAGACAGGGGACGGCTACACCTTC
NA	TRBV28	NA	TRBJ1-4	CASSLRSRREKLFF	TGTGCCAGCAGTTTAAGGTCACGGAGAGAAAAACTGTTTTTT
TRBD2	TRBV4-1	once	TRBJ2-1	CASSQYGGRASYNEQFF	TGCGCCAGCAGCCAATACGGCGGGAGGGCGTCCTACAATGAGCAGTTCTTC
TRBD1	TRBV7-6	NA	TRBJ1-1	CASSSGQGLRTEAFF	TGTGCCAGCAGCTCCGGACAGGGTTTAAGGACTGAAGCTTTCTTT
NA	TRBV27	many	TRBJ1-5	CASSSLNQPQHF	TGTGCCAGCAGTTCCCTAAATCAGCCCCAGCATTTT
NA	TRBV6-5	few	TRBJ1-6	CAVGGGGNSPLHF	TGTGCCGTAGGGGGGGGAGGCAATTCACCCCTCCACTTT
TRBD2	TRBV5-1	once	TRBJ2-7	CASSQGLAGGSGEQYF	TGCGCCAGCAGCCAGGGACTAGCGGGAGGATCCGGGGAGCAGTACTTC
TRBD2	TRBV5-1	NA	TRBJ2-1	CASSLMREGSSYNEQFF	TGCGCCAGCAGCTTGATGAGGGAGGGGAGCTCCTACAATGAGCAGTTCTTC
NA	TRBV7-6	NA	TRBJ2-6	CASSLRPTGNSGANVLTF	TGTGCCAGCAGCTTACGCCCTACAGGGAACTCTGGGGCCAACGTCCTGACTTTC
NA	TRBV27	NA	TRBJ2-6	CASSSAYWGAGANVLTF	TGTGCCAGCAGTTCCGCTTACTGGGGGGCTGGGGCCAACGTCCTGACTTTC
TRBD2	TRBV19	NA	TRBJ2-5	CASRAGGQETQYF	TGTGCCAGTAGAGCGGGAGGGCAAGAGACCCAGTACTTC
TRBD1	TRBV9	NA	TRBJ1-2	CASSGTDRVSFRYGYTF	TGTGCCAGCAGCGGAACGGACAGGGTATCTTTCCGGTATGGCTACACCTTC
TRBD2	TRBV28	NA	TRBJ2-5	CASSFGRLAGPQETQYF	TGTGCCAGCAGTTTCGGGCGGCTAGCGGGACCCCAAGAGACCCAGTACTTC
NA	TRBV19	NA	TRBJ1-3	CASTSSGGNSGNTIYF	TGTGCCAGTACCTCCTCGGGGGGCAACTCTGGAAACACCATATATTTT
TRBD1	TRBV28	NA	TRBJ1-2	CASSLDRDYTF	TGTGCCAGCAGTTTAGACAGGGACTACACCTTC
TRBD2	TRBV25-1	many	TRBJ2-7	CAIRTSRTYEQYF	TGTGCCATCCGGACTAGCAGGACCTACGAGCAGTACTTC
NA	TRBV27	NA	TRBJ1-1	CASTPSRGYGEAFF	TGTGCCAGCACCCCCTCCAGGGGTTATGGTGAAGCTTTCTTT
NA	TRBV28	NA	TRBJ1-1	CASSFQGKNTEAFF	TGTGCCAGCAGTTTTCAGGGAAAGAACACTGAAGCTTTCTTT
NA	TRBV29-1	NA	TRBJ2-3	CSVEDQLEVEDTQYF	TGCAGCGTTGAAGATCAGTTGGAGGTAGAAGATACGCAGTATTTT
TRBD1	TRBV6-1	NA	TRBJ2-7	CASRLTGGNYEQYF	TGTGCCAGCAGGTTGACAGGGGGCAACTACGAGCAGTACTTC
NA	TRBV15	once	TRBJ2-5	CATRGWGGLQETQYF	TGTGCCACTAGAGGTTGGGGGGGGCTCCAAGAGACCCAGTACTTC
TRBD2	TRBV29-1	NA	TRBJ2-1	CSVQKTSGGFSGSYNEQFF	TGCAGCGTTCAAAAGACTAGCGGGGGGTTTAGTGGCTCCTACAATGAGCAGTTCTTC
TRBD1	TRBV14	few	TRBJ1-1	CASSQTLTGKTEAFF	TGTGCCAGCAGCCAGACGCTGACAGGGAAAACTGAAGCTTTCTTT
NA	TRBV19	once	TRBJ2-1	CATAAKGLSYNEQFF	TGTGCCACGGCCGCTAAGGGACTTTCCTACAATGAGCAGTTCTTC
TRBD1	TRBV7-2	NA	TRBJ1-1	CASSLGGTGARNTEAFF	TGTGCCAGCAGCTTAGGCGGGACAGGGGCTAGGAACACTGAAGCTTTCTTT
TRBD1	TRBV18	NA	TRBJ1-5	CASSPPAGTGAGQPQHF	TGTGCCAGCTCACCACCGGCCGGGACAGGGGCGGGACAGCCCCAGCATTTT